This T cell receptor beta chain was profiled in a study of blood T cell repertoires in COVID-19. For the study at large: The cDNA or gDNA used as material had been derived from T cells, B-cell-depleted T cells, or PBMCs.

The germline gives CDR1 SGHTA, CDR2 FQGNSA. After removal of 1 base from V and 3 bases from J, the junction contained 6 bases not matched to a gene. The CDR3 spans 15 residues. As originally analysed: It was from reference gene primer amplification that nucleated cell counts were estimated. Measured with immunoSEQ multiplex PCR; TCRdb has only the in-frame clones, and not every one. The V and J calls and clone size were taken over from that table, and D and trimming were inferred from the DNA. The sample has fewer than 15,000 clones; roughly 76% are singletons. This receptor was obtained from a human donor in a cohort sampled during active COVID-19. Sequenced: peripheral blood. The rearrangement links TRBV7-2 to TRBJ2-7, with TRBD2 matching over 7 bases. CDR3 amino acids: CASSLGASGIYEQYF. In DNA form, the CDR3 reads TGTGCCAGCAGCTTAGGGGCTAGCGGCATCTACGAGCAGTACTTC.